Listed here are 26 T cell receptor beta chains from one sample, sequenced in a study of regulatory T cells in long-lasting Graves disease. Arm-PCR of CDR3 regions and iRepertoire HTBI primers were the basis on which TCR beta libraries were built. TCRdb re-called the multiplex PCR reads with MiXCR, one entry per CDR3 protein. In the table there are 400,000 to 550,000 distinct CDR3 sequences, about a sixth of which are singletons. Documented time point: newly diagnosed GD, antithyroid drugs for less than 3 months. PBMCs were the source of the RNA used for TCR sequencing. These sequences were also reported in another study, on T cells in Graves' hyperthyroidism and ophthalmopathy.

The material was peripheral blood mononuclear cells (PBMCs), obtained at new diagnosis, from a patient treated with antithyroid drugs. These receptors all come from a woman aged 25 to 39 with Graves disease.

The table lists this clonotype with many counts. This chain uses TRBV2 with TRBJ2-7, with D perhaps TRBD1 (5 bases). This CDR3 has 15 residues. The germline V gene encodes CDR1 SNHLY and CDR2 FYNNEI. Deletions cut 5 bases from V and 0 bases from J, with 14 bases between. The CDR3 sequence: CASSSDSILSYEQYF. For the CDR3, the DNA is TGTGCCAGCAGTTCTGACAGTATTCTCTCCTACGAGCAGTACTTC.

This clonotype was detected many times. The rearrangement joins TRBV13 to TRBJ2-7, with D tentatively TRBD1 or TRBD2 (6 bases each). From germline, CDR1 is PRHDT and CDR2 FYEKMQ (reference sequence). This CDR3 contains 16 residues. The V gene lost 4 bases and the J gene lost 0 bases, with 16 bases spanning the gap. The DNA for the CDR3 is TGTGCCAGCAGCTCACAGGGACTCCCAGGCTCCTACGAGCAGTACTTC. Residues: CASSSQGLPGSYEQYF.

This clonotype was observed many times. This chain joins TRBV15 and TRBJ1-5, with D possibly TRBD1 on 5 matching bases. Trimming stripped 2 bases from V and 14 bases from J, with 16 bases between. This CDR3 comprises 13 residues. CDR1 is LNHNV and CDR2 is YYDKDF in the germline V gene (reference sequence). Here the CDR3 reads CATSRSLISDKHF. CDR3 sequence (DNA): TGTGCCACCAGCAGATCTTTAATTTCGGACAAGCATTTT.

The table lists this clonotype with many counts. This chain connects TRBV18 to TRBJ1-2; TRBD1 is a possible D gene (6 bases). The V and J ends lost 3 bases and 8 bases respectively, with 16 bases between them. This CDR3 has 14 amino acids. Germline V gene sequence: CDR1 KGHSH, CDR2 LQKENI. The CDR3 loop reads CASSPGTSGEGYTF. The CDR3 DNA reads TGTGCCAGCTCACCCGGGACATCGGGAGAAGGCTACACCTTC.

In regard to this clonotype: This could be a read error, since a much larger clone is one nucleotide away. The chain joins TRBV7-8 to TRBJ1-6; D gene uncertain. The germline V gene encodes CDR1 SGHVS and CDR2 FQNEAQ. The CDR3 has 14 amino acids. This CDR3 reads CASSLQRPQSPLYF. The CDR3 region has the DNA TGTGCCAGCAGCTTACAACGTCCTCAGTCACCCCTCTACTTT.

This chain uses TRBV25-1 with TRBJ2-1, with D perhaps matching TRBD1 or TRBD2 (5 bases each). The CDR3 totals 14 residues. Germline CDR1 MGHDK, CDR2 SYGVNS. V dropped 1 base and J dropped 10 bases, with 14 bases sitting between them. Written as DNA, the CDR3 is TGTGCCAGCAGTGAATCCCCCGGGGCGGACGAGCAGTTCTTC. Residues: CASSESPGADEQFF. Combining the CDR3 with reference TRBV25-1 and TRBJ2-1 gives the whole variable domain EADIYQTPRYLVIGTGKKITLECSQTMGHDKMYWYQQDPGMELHLIHYSYGVNSTEKGDLSSESTVSRIRTEHFPLTLESARPSHTSQYLCASSESPGADEQFFGPGTRLTVL.

This clonotype was recorded only once. This sequence joins TRBV25-1 and TRBJ2-2, with TRBD2 identical over 9 bases. This CDR3 has 16 amino acids. The trim removed 4 bases at V and 6 bases at J, leaving 9 bases unmatched. Germline V gene data show CDR1 as MGHDK and CDR2 as SYGVNS. The CDR3 DNA reads TGTGCCAGCAGTGGCTTAGCGGGAGAGTCGGCCGGGGAGCTGTTTTTT. It codes for CASSGLAGESAGELFF.

This clonotype was seen at least ten times. This rearrangement joins TRBV7-2 to TRBJ1-4; D is possibly TRBD1 (5 bases). The V and J ends lost 2 bases and 8 bases respectively, with 12 bases between them. This CDR3 region has 14 residues. Germline V lookup: CDR1 SGHTA, CDR2 FQGNSA. CDR3 coding DNA: TGTGCCAGCAGCTTAAGCAGGGAGGAAGAAAAACTGTTTTTT. Protein product: CASSLSREEEKLFF.

This clonotype showed up many times. V usage is TRBV3-1 and J usage is TRBJ2-7; 10 nucleotides line up with TRBD1. Trimming at V came to 2 bases and at J to 5 bases, leaving 3 bases not matched to a gene. This CDR3 is built from 14 residues. Germline-derived CDR1 and CDR2 are LGHDT and YNNKEL (reference sequence). The DNA for the CDR3 is TGTGCCAGCAGCCAATTGACAGGGGGCAACGAGCAGTACTTC. Translated: CASSQLTGGNEQYF.

The genes are TRBV6-5 and TRBJ2-1; 7 bases agree with TRBD2. The CDR3 has 16 residues. Germline CDR1 and CDR2: MNHEY and SVGAGI. Trimming took 2 bases from V and 5 from J; bases not matched to a gene: 9. CDR3 region: CASSYLGGGPNNEQFF. CDR3 nucleotides: TGTGCCAGCAGTTACCTTGGGGGGGGTCCGAACAATGAGCAGTTCTTC.

This clonotype was counted ten times or more. The chain links TRBV6-1 to TRBJ2-7, with TRBD1 matching 7 bases. The V gene end was trimmed by 6 bases and the J gene end by 0 bases; junction bases not matched to a gene: 5. Germline V gene sequence: CDR1 MNHNS, CDR2 SASEGT. This CDR3 has 14 amino acids. The CDR3 reads CASSLGTDSYEQYF. The CDR3 DNA follows: TGTGCCAGCAGCTTGGGGACAGACTCCTACGAGCAGTACTTC.

The sample holds many counts of this clonotype. The rearrangement joins TRBV2 to TRBJ1-2; 10 bases match TRBD1. This CDR3 is built from 14 residues. V lost 8 bases, J lost 7 bases, and 10 bases stayed unmatched. Per germline, CDR1 SNHLY and CDR2 FYNNEI. This chain's CDR3 is CASGTGQGNGGYTF. The CDR3 DNA reads as TGTGCCAGCGGAACGGGACAGGGGAACGGTGGCTACACCTTC.

The CDR3 sequence is CASTGPPGGQGNSPLHF. CDR3 DNA sequence: TGTGCCAGCACGGGGCCCCCCGGGGGACAGGGTAATTCACCCCTCCACTTT. V usage is TRBV6-1 and J usage is TRBJ1-6, with TRBD1 matching 9 bases. V trimming: 7 bases; J trimming: 6 bases; junction bases outside the gene matches: 13. Germline V CDR1 and CDR2: MNHNS, SASEGT. The CDR3 loop spans 17 amino acids.

The sample holds many counts of this clonotype. The chain has TRBV30 and TRBJ2-5, with D possibly being TRBD2 (6 bases). This CDR3 has 13 residues. V was clipped by 1 base and J by 2 bases, with 8 bases between them. Germline V gene data show CDR1 as GTSNPN and CDR2 as SVGIG (reference sequence). The CDR3 DNA reads TGTGCCTGGAGTGGCGGGACTCAAGAGACCCAGTACTTC. Translation: CAWSGGTQETQYF.

This clonotype was recorded many times. The V call is TRBV7-8, the J call TRBJ2-1; a possible D gene is TRBD1 (6 bases). V gave up 5 bases and J gave up 2 bases, with 16 bases separating them. Germline assignment: CDR1 SGHVS and CDR2 FQNEAQ. The CDR3 spans 16 residues. The DNA for the CDR3 is TGTGCCAGCAGCCCCACGTCGGGGACAACCTACAATGAGCAGTTCTTC. Translated: CASSPTSGTTYNEQFF.

This clonotype was picked up many times. V is TRBV3-1 and J is TRBJ2-1; 10 positions match TRBD2. There are 13 residues in the CDR3. Germline V gene sequence: CDR1 LGHDT, CDR2 YNNKEL (reference sequence). V lost 3 bases, J lost 9 bases, and 2 bases stayed unmatched. The CDR3 DNA reads TGTGCCAGCAGCCATGAGCGGGAGGGTGAGCAGTTCTTC. Translating it yields CASSHEREGEQFF.

Many counts were recorded for this clonotype. This chain connects TRBV11-1 to TRBJ2-3; D gene ambiguous. V lost 5 bases and J lost 7, with 10 bases in between. Germline lookup yields CDR1 SGHAT and CDR2 FQDESV (reference sequence). This CDR3 comprises 12 residues. The CDR3 sequence: CASSTRINTQYF. CDR3 in DNA: TGTGCCAGCAGCACCAGAATCAATACGCAGTATTTT.

This clonotype has at least ten counts. The chain combines TRBV2 with TRBJ2-1; D perhaps matches TRBD2 (7 bases). Looked up from germline, CDR1 is SNHLY and CDR2 is FYNNEI. The germline V and J ends were trimmed by 6 bases and 10 bases, with 19 bases remaining between them. The CDR3 extends over 14 amino acids. The CDR3 region is CASRFRGGGGEQFF. DNA of the CDR3: TGTGCCAGCAGATTTAGAGGGGGAGGGGGAGAGCAGTTCTTC. Drawing the rest from reference TRBV2 and TRBJ2-1, the complete variable domain is EPEVTQTPSHQVTQMGQEVILRCVPISNHLYFYWYRQILGQKVEFLVSFYNNEISEKSEIFDDQFSVERPDGSNFTLKIRSTKLEDSAMYFCASRFRGGGGEQFFGPGTRLTVL.

Ten or more counts support this clonotype. The chain is built from TRBV6-5 and TRBJ2-2; no definite D call. Per the germline V gene, CDR1 is MNHEY and CDR2 is SVGAGI. This CDR3 is 14 amino acids long. Between the trimmed V and J ends, which lost 2 bases and 3 bases, there was a span of 7 bases. CDR3 residues: CASSYGKYTGELFF. The CDR3 DNA reads as TGTGCCAGCAGTTACGGAAAATACACCGGGGAGCTGTTTTTT.

This clonotype was observed a few times. V is TRBV7-9 and J is TRBJ1-2; D may be TRBD1 (5 bases). In germline, CDR1 is SEHNR, CDR2 FQNEAQ (reference sequence). The CDR3 has 15 amino acids. V dropped 2 bases and J dropped 7 bases, with 17 bases sitting between them. The CDR3: CASSLLSPGTFGYTF. The DNA of the CDR3 is TGTGCCAGCAGCTTATTATCCCCAGGGACGTTTGGCTACACCTTC.

V is TRBV27 and J is TRBJ2-7, with D perhaps matching TRBD1 (6 bases). The V end was cut by 2 bases, the J end by 7 bases, with 9 bases between. CDR3 length: 12 amino acids. From germline, CDR1 is MNHEY and CDR2 SMNVEV (reference sequence). The CDR3 coding sequence is TGTGCCAGCAGTTTAACAGGGTGGGAGCAGTACTTC. Its protein product is CASSLTGWEQYF.

The chain uses TRBV6-9 and TRBJ2-7; tentative D call: TRBD2 (5 bases). Germline CDR1 and CDR2: MNHGY and SVAAGI. V was cut by 4 bases and J by 0 bases, with 16 bases left in between. The CDR3 spans 16 residues. CDR3 sequence: CASSSMWRTVSYEQYF. CDR3 coding DNA: TGTGCCAGCAGTTCGATGTGGAGGACGGTCTCCTACGAGCAGTACTTC.

This clonotype was seen only a few times. Relative to the germline gene, one junction end is altered; a read error may explain this. The rearrangement links TRBV28 to TRBJ1-4; a possible D gene is TRBD1 (5 bases). Germline V gene lookup returns CDR1 MDHEN and CDR2 SYDVKM. This CDR3 contains 13 residues. CDR3 coding DNA: TGTGCCAGCAGTCACGACAGCAATGAAAAACTGTCTTTT. Protein product: CASSHDSNEKLSF.

The table lists this clonotype with many counts. The rearrangement links TRBV11-2 to TRBJ2-1; D might be TRBD2 (6 bases). The CDR3 is 17 amino acids. Trimming shortened V by 6 bases and J by 6 bases, and 24 bases separated the two germline ends. Germline-derived CDR1 and CDR2 are SGHAT and FQNNGV. The CDR3 protein is CASSVHARGTLGNEQFF. The CDR3 DNA sequence: TGTGCCAGCAGTGTACACGCACGAGGGACTTTAGGCAATGAGCAGTTCTTC.

The table lists this clonotype with many counts. The chain combines TRBV6-2 or TRBV6-3 with TRBJ2-1; 10 bases fit TRBD2. J lost 7 bases, V lost 7 bases, and 10 bases had no gene match. Looked up from germline, CDR1 is MNHEY and CDR2 is SVGEGT. This CDR3 contains 15 residues. In DNA form, the CDR3 reads TGTGCCAGCACGGAAGGGACTAGCGCGGATAATGAGCAGTTCTTC. Protein sequence: CASTEGTSADNEQFF.

The chain employs TRBV29-1 and TRBJ2-2; 11 nucleotides align to TRBD2. The CDR3 consists of 15 residues. Trimming at V came to 4 bases and at J to 7 bases, leaving 8 bases not matched to a gene. CDR1 and CDR2 from the germline V gene are SQVTM and ANQGSEA. The CDR3 loop is CSVGLAGGPGGELFF. The DNA for the CDR3 is TGCAGCGTTGGGTTAGCGGGAGGGCCTGGCGGGGAGCTGTTTTTT.